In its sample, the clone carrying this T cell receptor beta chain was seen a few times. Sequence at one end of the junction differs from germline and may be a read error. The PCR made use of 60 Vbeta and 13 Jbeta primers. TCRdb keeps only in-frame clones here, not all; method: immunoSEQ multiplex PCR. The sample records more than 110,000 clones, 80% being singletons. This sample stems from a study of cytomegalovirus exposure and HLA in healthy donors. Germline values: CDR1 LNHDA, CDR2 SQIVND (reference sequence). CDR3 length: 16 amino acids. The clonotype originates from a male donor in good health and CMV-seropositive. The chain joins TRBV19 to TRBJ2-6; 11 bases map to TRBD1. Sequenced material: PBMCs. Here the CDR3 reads CASSGDRGAGANVLPF. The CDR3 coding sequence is TGTGCCAGTAGTGGGGACAGGGGGGCTGGGGCCAACGTCCTGCCTTTC.